This TCR beta chain was recorded in a study of tumor-infiltrating lymphocytes in localized non-small cell lung cancer. Study-level information: Several tumor histologies, both smoking statuses, and some post-neoadjuvant chemotherapy samples were included.

CDR1 and CDR2 (germline): WNHNN, SYGVQD (reference sequence). The CDR3 has 13 residues. V lost 2 bases to trimming and J lost 1 base, with 5 bases between them. The data were produced by immunoSEQ multiplex PCR, yet TCRdb's version contains in-frame clones alone and is incomplete. The data show approximately 5,000 clones, about 96% seen once. This sequence originates from a human donor with non-small cell lung cancer. The chain joins TRBV10-1 to TRBJ1-1; D gene ambiguous. Sequenced input: uninvolved lung tissue not adjacent to the tumor. The CDR3 coding sequence is TGCGCCAGCAGTGAGCAGGCGAACACTGAAGCTTTCTTT. Its protein product is CASSEQANTEAFF.